The 8 T cell receptor beta chains below all came from one sample that was sequenced in a study of cytomegalovirus exposure and HLA in healthy donors. Researchers ran the PCR with 60 Vbeta and 13 Jbeta primers. Method: immunoSEQ multiplex PCR; TCRdb's copy keeps in-frame clones and lacks some. This table has more than 95,000 clones, roughly 70% appearing once. The specimen sequenced was PBMCs. All receptors come from a woman in her forties or fifties in good health and CMV-seropositive.

The genes are TRBV4-2 and TRBJ1-1, with D tentatively TRBD1 (6 bases). This CDR3 spans 14 amino acids. Germline loops: CDR1 LGHNA, CDR2 YNFKEQ. V lost 3 bases to trimming and J lost 3 bases, with 11 bases between them. CDR3 nucleotides: TGTGCCAGCAGCCACCCATCAGGGGACACTGAAGCTTTCTTT. Its translation is CASSHPSGDTEAFF.

The chain carries TRBV6-5 and TRBJ2-3; D not certain. The CDR3 extends over 16 amino acids. Germline V CDR1 and CDR2: MNHEY, SVGAGI. V lost 2 bases, J lost 2 bases, and 14 bases lay in between. As DNA, the CDR3 is TGTGCCAGCAGTTACGGTCCTAGACCCAACACAGATACGCAGTATTTT. This gives the protein CASSYGPRPNTDTQYF.

The V and J genes are TRBV4-1 and TRBJ1-6; 8 bases map to TRBD1. Germline assignment: CDR1 MGHRA and CDR2 YSYEKL. This CDR3 region has 15 residues. J lost 5 bases, V lost 4 bases, and 4 bases had no gene match. CDR3 region: CASSPQGAHNSPLHF. In nucleotides, the CDR3 is TGCGCCAGCAGCCCCCAGGGGGCTCATAATTCACCCCTCCACTTT.

The CDR3 here is CASSVGHPNEKLFF. CDR3 nucleotides: TGTGCCAGTAGTGTGGGACACCCTAATGAAAAACTGTTTTTT. The V and J genes are TRBV19 and TRBJ1-4; D is possibly TRBD1 (6 bases). The length of the CDR3 is 14 residues. Per the germline V gene, CDR1 is LNHDA and CDR2 is SQIVND (reference sequence). Between the trimmed V and J ends, which lost 5 bases and 3 bases, there was a span of 10 bases.

The chain combines TRBV14 with TRBJ2-7; D possibly corresponds to TRBD2 (7 bases). The CDR3 has 15 amino acids. CDR1 is SGHDN and CDR2 is FVKESK in the germline V gene. Deletions cut 1 base from V and 5 bases from J, with 15 bases between. CDR3 bases: TGTGCCAGCAGCCAAGGAGGGGGGGGCGTCAACGAGCAGTACTTC. It encodes CASSQGGGGVNEQYF.

The V and J genes are TRBV19 and TRBJ1-5, with D possibly being TRBD1 (5 bases). The CDR3 spans 16 residues. Trimming took 4 bases from V and 3 from J, leaving 16 bases between them. Germline CDR1 is LNHDA and CDR2 is SQIVND (reference sequence). The DNA of the CDR3 is TGTGCCAGTAGTACTACACTCGGGACTCCCAATCAGCCCCAGCATTTT. Its protein is CASSTTLGTPNQPQHF.

The V gene is TRBV7-2, the J gene TRBJ1-2, with D perhaps matching TRBD1 (5 bases). The V end lost 6 bases, the J end lost 8 bases, and 22 bases lay between the germline ends. The CDR3 is made up of 15 amino acids. Germline CDR1 reads SGHTA; CDR2 reads FQGNSA. DNA of the CDR3: TGTGCCAGCAGTGTAGTGGGGGGTGGAGTTAAAGGCTACACCTTC. Translation: CASSVVGGGVKGYTF.

The chain couples TRBV5-1 to TRBJ1-2; tentatively, D is TRBD1 (6 bases). CDR3 length equals 13 residues. The V end was cut by 0 bases, the J end by 8 bases, with 11 bases between. Germline CDR1 is SGHRS and CDR2 is YFSETQ. This CDR3 is CASSLVAGAGYTF. CDR3 DNA: TGCGCCAGCAGCTTGGTAGCAGGGGCGGGCTACACCTTC.